These 32 T cell receptor beta chains came from one sample sequenced in a study of T cells in Graves' hyperthyroidism and ophthalmopathy. RNA transcripts provided the source from which TCR beta CDR3 regions were amplified. A first-round RT-PCR of the TCR CDR3 used the HTBI primer set. TCRdb itself ran the multiplex PCR reads through MiXCR, one entry per CDR3 protein. This repertoire shows approximately 600,000 distinct CDR3 sequences, more than 11% found once; its top ten account for about 5.8%. The sample was blood. The receptors originated from a woman aged 30 to 39 with Graves' hyperthyroidism that later progressed to Graves' ophthalmopathy.

This clonotype was seen ten or more times. The chain combines TRBV6-1 with TRBJ2-1; D remains ambiguous. Germline CDR1 MNHNS, CDR2 SASEGT. Trimming pared 5 bases from V and 3 bases from J, leaving 11 bases between. This CDR3 contains 14 residues. CDR3 DNA: TGTGCCAGCAGTCGAAATACAGACTACAATGAGCAGTTCTTC. Protein sequence: CASSRNTDYNEQFF.

The table lists this clonotype with many counts. The rearrangement uses TRBV24-1 and TRBJ2-2; D assignment may be TRBD1 or TRBD2 (5 bases each). The germline V gene has CDR1 KGHDR and CDR2 SFDVKD. Trimming pared 0 bases from V and 2 bases from J, leaving 12 bases between. The CDR3 covers 17 residues. CDR3 amino acids: CATSDLPGTPNTGELFF. The CDR3, as DNA: TGTGCCACCAGTGATTTGCCAGGGACCCCTAACACCGGGGAGCTGTTTTTT.

This clonotype was seen a few times. This chain joins TRBV5-5 and TRBJ2-7; the match to TRBD1 covers 9 bases. CDR1 and CDR2 (germline): SGHKS, YYEKEE (reference sequence). V lost 3 bases and J lost 4; bases outside the gene matches: 5. This CDR3 has 14 residues. The CDR3 DNA follows: TGTGCCAGCAGCTACGGACAGGGGAATTACGAGCAGTACTTC. Amino acid sequence: CASSYGQGNYEQYF.

The rearrangement links TRBV19 to TRBJ2-5; D unclear. Trimming cost V 2 bases and J 5 bases, with 12 bases left between them. From germline, CDR1 is LNHDA and CDR2 SQIVND (reference sequence). This CDR3 contains 14 residues. The CDR3 loop is CASSIKPGWETQYF. The CDR3 DNA reads as TGTGCCAGTAGTATAAAACCAGGTTGGGAGACCCAGTACTTC.

The table lists this clonotype with many counts. V is TRBV10-3 and J is TRBJ1-6; no definite D call. Germline V CDR1 and CDR2: ENHRY, SYGVKD. The CDR3 has 19 residues. V was clipped by 2 bases and J by 7 bases, with 24 bases between them. CDR3: CAISEANFRTAFRNSPLHF. Written as DNA, the CDR3 is TGTGCCATCAGTGAGGCCAACTTCAGGACTGCTTTTCGAAATTCACCCCTCCACTTT.

This clonotype was seen at least ten times. This sequence joins TRBV11-3 and TRBJ2-3, with 7 positions matching TRBD2. Germline-derived CDR1 and CDR2 are SGHNT and YENEEA. Trimming at V came to 5 bases and at J to 1 base, leaving 9 bases not matched to a gene. The CDR3 is 16 residues long. CDR3 DNA: TGTGCCAGCAGCGCCGGGGCTAGCGGAGGCACAGATACGCAGTATTTT. Its protein product is CASSAGASGGTDTQYF.

This clonotype was counted many times. The chain recombines TRBV7-3 with TRBJ2-2; TRBD1 or TRBD2 may be the D gene (6 bases each). CDR3 length equals 14 residues. Germline V gene sequence: CDR1 SGHTA, CDR2 FQGTGA. The V end was cut by 4 bases, the J end by 7 bases, with 13 bases between. CDR3 protein: CASSSGAPGGELFF. The CDR3 DNA sequence: TGTGCCAGCAGCTCGGGGGCGCCGGGCGGGGAGCTGTTTTTT.

This clonotype was recorded a few times. The rearrangement joins TRBV13 to TRBJ1-2; possible D gene TRBD1, 5 bases. The CDR3 covers 12 residues. From germline, CDR1 is PRHDT and CDR2 FYEKMQ (reference sequence). Deletions cut 8 bases from V and 9 bases from J, with 16 bases between. This CDR3 is CASASGGGSYTF. CDR3 sequence (DNA): TGTGCCAGCGCATCCGGCGGGGGGAGCTACACCTTC.

Notes on this clonotype: The junction and the germline gene differ at one end; a read error may be behind it. The rearrangement uses TRBV20-1 and TRBJ2-7, with D hard to call. CDR1 and CDR2 (germline): DFQATT, SNEGSKA (reference sequence). The CDR3 spans 12 residues. The CDR3 nucleotides read TGCAGTGCCCTGGACCGCTCCTACGAGCGGTACTTC. Its translation is CSALDRSYERYF.

This clonotype was picked up a small number of times. The V gene is TRBV3-1, the J gene TRBJ2-2; no firm D call. The CDR3 sequence is 13 residues long. V gave up 0 bases and J gave up 8 bases, with 7 bases separating them. Per germline, CDR1 LGHDT and CDR2 YNNKEL (reference sequence). DNA for the CDR3: TGTGCCAGCAGCCAAGACGTAAGAGGGGAGCTGTTTTTT. Protein product: CASSQDVRGELFF.

The DNA for the CDR3 is TGTGCCAGCAGCTTAGACAAGAGAAACATTCAGTACTTC. Translating it yields CASSLDKRNIQYF. This chain joins TRBV7-9 and TRBJ2-4; the D is unclear. Germline-derived CDR1 and CDR2 are SEHNR and FQNEAQ (reference sequence). The length of the CDR3 is 13 residues. V lost 1 base and J 6 bases, leaving 7 bases between the germline ends.

In its sample, this clonotype was seen many times. V usage is TRBV2 and J usage is TRBJ2-3; tentative D call: TRBD2 (7 bases). The CDR3 is 16 residues long. Germline values: CDR1 SNHLY, CDR2 FYNNEI. V dropped 2 bases and J dropped 2 bases, with 14 bases sitting between them. DNA for the CDR3: TGTGCCAGCAGTGAATGGGGGGGCGGTTTCACAGATACGCAGTATTTT. This translates into CASSEWGGGFTDTQYF.

The sample holds many counts of this clonotype. V usage is TRBV5-1 and J usage is TRBJ2-1, with 10 bases aligning to TRBD1. With V trimmed by 7 bases and J by 9 bases, 10 bases remained unmatched. The CDR3 loop spans 14 amino acids. From germline, CDR1 is SGHRS and CDR2 YFSETQ. The CDR3 bases are TGCGCCAGCTTCGGGACAGGGGACATTGGTGAGCAGTTCTTC. It encodes CASFGTGDIGEQFF.

The sample holds many counts of this clonotype. The genes are TRBV12-5 and TRBJ2-7; D might be TRBD2 (5 bases). The germline V gene has CDR1 LGHNT and CDR2 FRNRAP. CDR3 length: 12 amino acids. The ends were cut back, 6 bases at V and 0 bases at J, with 6 bases in the middle. The CDR3 loop reads CASGEGSYEQYF. CDR3 nucleotide sequence: TGTGCTAGTGGAGAGGGCTCCTACGAGCAGTACTTC.

The chain uses TRBV12-3 or TRBV12-4 and TRBJ2-7; 7 bases fit TRBD1. V trimming: 7 bases; J trimming: 0 bases; junction bases outside the gene matches: 3. This CDR3 is 13 amino acids long. CDR3 in amino acids: CASTRDSSYEQYF. The CDR3 bases are TGTGCCAGCACTCGGGACAGCTCCTACGAGCAGTACTTC.

At least ten counts were recorded for this clonotype. The chain is built from TRBV11-2 and TRBJ2-5; 8 bases align to TRBD1. Germline CDR1 and CDR2: SGHAT and FQNNGV. The J segment lost 4 bases and the V segment lost 3 bases, leaving 10 bases of the junction unmatched. The CDR3 has 16 amino acids. Here the CDR3 DNA reads TGTGCCAGCAGCTTCGAAGCAGGGGGCAAGGGAGAGACCCAGTACTTC. Its translation is CASSFEAGGKGETQYF.

The rearrangement joins TRBV11-2 to TRBJ2-3, with TRBD2 matching over 14 bases. The CDR3 totals 14 residues. Germline CDR1 reads SGHAT; CDR2 reads FQNNGV. V lost 4 bases, J lost 10 bases, and 4 bases stayed unmatched. The CDR3 protein is CASSWGLAGVAQYF. CDR3 DNA: TGTGCCAGCAGCTGGGGACTAGCGGGAGTGGCGCAGTATTTT. The whole variable domain, remainder taken from reference TRBV11-2 and TRBJ2-3, is EAGVAQSPRYKIIEKRQSVAFWCNPISGHATLYWYQQILGQGPKLLIQFQNNGVVDDSQLPKDRFSAERLKGVDSTLKIQPAKLEDSAVYLCASSWGLAGVAQYFGPGTRLTVL.

This clonotype was observed a few times. Written as DNA, the CDR3 is TGCAGTGCCCCTCTACCGGGACTAGCGGTCAATGAGCAGTTCTTC. Translated: CSAPLPGLAVNEQFF. The chain couples TRBV20-1 to TRBJ2-1, with TRBD2 identical over 11 bases. CDR3 length: 15 amino acids. Per germline, CDR1 DFQATT and CDR2 SNEGSKA (reference sequence). Trimming cost V 6 bases and J 6 bases; bases outside gene matches: 10.

In its sample, this clonotype was seen many times. The chain employs TRBV14 and TRBJ2-1; 10 bases are shared with TRBD2. J was trimmed by 15 bases and V by 0 bases; bases with no gene match: 2. The CDR3 is 12 amino acids. CDR1 SGHDN and CDR2 FVKESK come from the germline V gene. DNA of the CDR3: TGTGCCAGCAGCCAAGATAGCGGGAGGCCGTTCTTC. Amino acids: CASSQDSGRPFF.

This clonotype was counted at least ten times. V is TRBV20-1 and J is TRBJ1-3; the D is unclear. This CDR3 is 13 amino acids long. Germline CDR1 is DFQATT and CDR2 is SNEGSKA (reference sequence). V lost 6 bases, J lost 4 bases, and 13 bases lay in between. The CDR3 here is CSAAVRVGNTIYF. The CDR3 DNA reads as TGCAGTGCCGCGGTTCGGGTGGGAAACACCATATATTTT.

This clonotype was detected many times. This chain connects TRBV6-1 to TRBJ2-5; 7 nucleotides agree with TRBD2. CDR1 is MNHNS, CDR2 SASEGT, per germline. Trimming at V came to 3 bases and at J to 5 bases, leaving 12 bases not matched to a gene. The length of the CDR3 is 16 residues. CDR3 loop: CASSDRAGLKGETQYF. In nucleotides, the CDR3 is TGTGCCAGCAGTGACCGAGCGGGACTAAAGGGGGAGACCCAGTACTTC.

This clonotype was seen repeatedly, ten times or more. The gene calls are TRBV27 and TRBJ1-6; 7 bases are a match to TRBD1. The CDR3 spans 17 residues. V dropped 0 bases and J dropped 5; count of bases not matched to a gene: 7. Germline CDR1 reads MNHEY; CDR2 reads SMNVEV (reference sequence). Here the CDR3 DNA reads TGTGCCAGCAGTTTATCTACAGGGGTGGGGAATAATTCACCCCTCCACTTT. Translation gives CASSLSTGVGNNSPLHF.

This clonotype was found many times. The chain employs TRBV11-1 and TRBJ1-2, with D possibly matching TRBD1 (6 bases). This CDR3 is built from 12 residues. Germline V gene data show CDR1 as SGHAT and CDR2 as FQDESV (reference sequence). V dropped 8 bases and J dropped 6 bases, with 13 bases sitting between them. The CDR3 bases are TGTGCCAGCGCAAAAGGGGGAGATGGCTACACCTTC. Translated: CASAKGGDGYTF.

This clonotype was seen at least ten times. The CDR3 is CASSIGRSGANVLTF. The CDR3, as DNA: TGTGCCAGTAGTATAGGGAGATCTGGGGCCAACGTCCTGACTTTC. The chain couples TRBV19 to TRBJ2-6; D unresolved. Germline V gene data show CDR1 as LNHDA and CDR2 as SQIVND (reference sequence). The ends were cut back, 1 base at V and 1 base at J, with 5 bases in the middle. This CDR3 contains 15 residues.

In this sample, this clonotype turned up many times. The genes are TRBV7-3 and TRBJ2-3; D is uncertain. Between the trimmed V and J ends, which lost 3 bases and 4 bases, there was a span of 8 bases. Germline V CDR1 and CDR2: SGHTA, FQGTGA. The length of the CDR3 is 13 residues. The CDR3 DNA reads as TGTGCCAGCAGCTTCACCGGTCCAGATACGCAGTATTTT. Protein product: CASSFTGPDTQYF.

The V and J genes are TRBV2 and TRBJ2-1, with 12 nucleotides matching TRBD2. In germline, CDR1 is SNHLY, CDR2 FYNNEI. V lost 6 bases to trimming and J lost 8 bases; unmatched junction nucleotides: 8. The CDR3 has 15 residues. The CDR3 spells CASRLLAGGPYEQFF. The CDR3 DNA reads as TGTGCCAGCAGGCTACTAGCGGGAGGCCCCTATGAGCAGTTCTTC.

This clonotype occurred many times. This chain links TRBV11-3 with TRBJ2-5; D unresolved. The CDR3 spans 13 residues. The germline V gene encodes CDR1 SGHNT and CDR2 YENEEA. V was pared by 1 base and J by 5 bases, with 8 bases between. CDR3 protein: CASSLAHRETQYF. In DNA form, the CDR3 reads TGTGCCAGCAGCTTAGCCCACCGTGAGACCCAGTACTTC.

This clonotype has a count of ten or more. This chain joins TRBV12-3 or TRBV12-4 and TRBJ1-5, with a possible D match to TRBD1 (6 bases). The CDR3 covers 15 residues. The V and J ends lost 5 bases and 6 bases respectively, with 17 bases between them. The DNA of the CDR3 is TGTGCCAGCAGTAATGGGGCTTTAGGGGGTCAGCCCCAGCATTTT. It yields the protein CASSNGALGGQPQHF.

This clonotype was counted at least ten times. The chain carries TRBV27 and TRBJ2-3; D is perhaps TRBD2 (5 bases). This CDR3 comprises 16 residues. From germline, CDR1 is MNHEY and CDR2 SMNVEV (reference sequence). Trimming removed 5 bases at V and 3 bases at J, with 18 bases between. The CDR3 DNA is TGTGCCAGCAGTATGGAACTAGAGTTCAAAACAGATACGCAGTATTTT. It yields the protein CASSMELEFKTDTQYF.

This clonotype was detected many times. The chain couples TRBV12-5 to TRBJ2-2; D is possibly TRBD1 (6 bases). This CDR3 has 15 residues. Trimming stripped 6 bases from V and 0 bases from J, with 11 bases between. Germline CDR1 LGHNT, CDR2 FRNRAP. In nucleotides, the CDR3 is TGTGCTAGTGGCTCCTGGACAGCGAACACCGGGGAGCTGTTTTTT. Protein: CASGSWTANTGELFF.

This clonotype has a count of ten or more. This chain joins TRBV6-2 or TRBV6-3 and TRBJ1-2; 7 bases are a match to TRBD1. The CDR3 is 14 amino acids. Germline V lookup: CDR1 MNHEY, CDR2 SVGEGT. V shed 6 bases, J shed 5 bases, and the junction held 9 bases outside the gene matches. DNA for the CDR3: TGTGCCAGCAGCAATCGGGACAGTGGATATGGCTACACCTTC. It encodes CASSNRDSGYGYTF.

This clonotype appeared many times. This chain joins TRBV2 and TRBJ1-5, with D unclear. The V gene lost 8 bases and the J gene lost 1 base, with 9 bases spanning the gap. The CDR3 has 13 amino acids. Germline CDR1 reads SNHLY; CDR2 reads FYNNEI. The CDR3 is CASLLGSNQPQHF. CDR3 in DNA: TGTGCCAGCCTCCTGGGAAGCAATCAGCCCCAGCATTTT.